This T cell receptor beta chain was retrieved from a study of blood T cell repertoires in COVID-19. Across the study: The study drew acute and convalescent COVID-19 samples from the United States, Italy and Spain.

Repertoires were generated with immunoSEQ multiplex PCR, while TCRdb's copy carries only in-frame clones and drops some. Among 240,000 or so clones listed, about 82% were seen once. Sequencing was done on a sample of PBMCs or T cells enriched from blood (not recorded which). The clonotype originates from a woman in her forties or fifties who had recovered from COVID-19.

The CDR3 sequence: CASSQSRQAGNYGYTF. In nucleotides, the CDR3 is TGCGCCAGCAGTCAATCGAGGCAGGCGGGTAACTATGGCTACACCTTC. The chain recombines TRBV23-1 with TRBJ1-2; no firm D call. TRBV23-1 qualifies as an ORF whose function is uncertain. The CDR3 contains 16 residues. Trimming shortened V by 0 bases and J by 1 base, and 12 bases separated the two germline ends.